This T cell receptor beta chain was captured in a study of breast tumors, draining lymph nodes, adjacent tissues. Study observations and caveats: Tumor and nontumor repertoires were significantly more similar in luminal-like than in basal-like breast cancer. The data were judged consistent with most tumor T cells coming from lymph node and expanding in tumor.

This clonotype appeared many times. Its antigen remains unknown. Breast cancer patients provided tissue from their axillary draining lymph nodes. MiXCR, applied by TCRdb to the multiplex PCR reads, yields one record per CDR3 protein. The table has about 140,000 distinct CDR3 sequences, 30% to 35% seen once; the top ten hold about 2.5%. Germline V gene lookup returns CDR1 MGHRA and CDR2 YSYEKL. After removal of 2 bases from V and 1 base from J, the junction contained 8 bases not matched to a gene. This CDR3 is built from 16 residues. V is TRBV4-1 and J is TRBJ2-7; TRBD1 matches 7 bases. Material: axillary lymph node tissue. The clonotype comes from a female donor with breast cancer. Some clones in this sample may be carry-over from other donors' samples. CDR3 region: CASSQTDRVNSYEQYF. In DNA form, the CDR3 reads TGCGCCAGCAGCCAAACTGACAGGGTTAATTCCTACGAGCAGTACTTC.